Sequencing of this T cell receptor beta chain was carried out in a study of T cell changes during pregnancy in multiple sclerosis. CDR1 is SNHLY, CDR2 FYNNEI, per germline. Losses at the gene ends were 4 bases for V and 2 bases for J; bases not matched to a gene: 5. The CDR3 spans 15 residues. Sequencing used immunoSEQ multiplex PCR; TCRdb keeps in-frame clones, though not all of them. The sample shows approximately 25,000 clones, approximately 86% of them seen only once. This clone has just one count. The chain joins TRBV2 to TRBJ2-1, with 7 positions matching TRBD2. Sequenced material: CD8+ T cells from peripheral blood mononuclear cells, taken in the first trimester of pregnancy. This receptor was identified in a female donor in good health, enrolled as a control in a pregnancy study. The CDR3 region has the DNA TGTGCCAGCAGTGGACGGGGGGTCCCCTACAATGAGCAGTTCTTC. The encoded protein is CASSGRGVPYNEQFF.